The 31 T cell receptor beta chains below were found in one sample sequenced in a study of OX40 agonist ivuxolimab in advanced cancers. The method behind the library was the immunoSEQ multiplex PCR assay. This immuneACCESS table, as held by TCRdb, lists in-frame sequences with V and J called but not all clones. Of the missing ones, under half trace to an unresolved V gene in checked studies; the others have no known cause. The sample contains over 70,000 clones, 70% to 90% of them found a single time. The ten biggest clones cover approximately 0.26% of the sample. The sequencing used CD4+ or CD8+ T cells sorted from blood, collected in a trial of the OX40 agonist ivuxolimab. The receptors were gathered from an adult with an advanced solid tumor such as melanoma, head and neck, liver or kidney cancer.

The CDR3 sequence is CASSLMKLAGGGPYF. The CDR3 DNA reads TGTGCCAGCAGCTTAATGAAGCTAGCGGGGGGCGGGCCGTACTTC. The V gene is TRBV7-2, the J gene TRBJ2-7, with 11 bases identical to TRBD2. The CDR3 sequence is 15 residues long. Germline V lookup: CDR1 SGHTA, CDR2 FQGNSA. Germline trimming cut 2 bases from V and 12 bases from J; bases unmatched to any gene: 12.

This sequence joins TRBV4-2 and TRBJ2-5; the match to TRBD2 covers 8 bases. From germline, CDR1 is LGHNA and CDR2 YNFKEQ. The CDR3 has 18 amino acids. V shed 4 bases, J shed 1 base, and the junction held 14 bases outside the gene matches. The DNA of the CDR3 is TGTGCCAGCAGCCCCTCGGGAGGGGGGCTTGGGGGCCAAGAGACCCAGTACTTC. Encoded protein: CASSPSGGGLGGQETQYF.

This rearrangement joins TRBV7-9 to TRBJ2-7; 8 bases fit TRBD1. Germline CDR1 SEHNR, CDR2 FQNEAQ (reference sequence). The CDR3 is 15 amino acids. Losses at the gene ends were 5 bases for V and 3 bases for J; bases not matched to a gene: 9. The CDR3 DNA follows: TGTGCCAGCAGCCGAGGACAGGGCTTGTTCTACGAGCAGTACTTC. Encoded protein: CASSRGQGLFYEQYF. The full variable domain, completed using reference TRBV7-9 and TRBJ2-7, is DTGVSQNPRHKITKRGQNVTFRCDPISEHNRLYWYRQTLGQGPEFLTYFQNEAQLEKSRLLSDRFSAERPKGSFSTLEIQRTEQGDSAMYLCASSRGQGLFYEQYFGPGTRLTVT.

Concerning this clone itself: The sample holds other DNA sequences that translate to the same CDR3. The chain is built from TRBV5-1 and TRBJ2-1; possibly TRBD1 for D (6 bases). The CDR3 has 15 residues. V was trimmed by 4 bases and J by 0 bases, leaving 11 bases between them. Germline V CDR1 and CDR2: SGHRS, YFSETQ. For the CDR3, the DNA is TGCGCCAGCAGCCCAGGACAGAGCTCCTACAATGAGCAGTTCTTC. Protein product: CASSPGQSSYNEQFF.

The chain carries TRBV19 and TRBJ1-4; D gene unclear. Germline CDR1 and CDR2: LNHDA and SQIVND (reference sequence). The CDR3 length is 12 residues. V lost 5 bases, J lost 8 bases, and 9 bases lay in between. The CDR3 bases are TGTGCCAGTAGTCGGCGAGAGGAAAAACTGTTTTTT. Translation gives CASSRREEKLFF.

This clone appeared a few times. The J gene is TRBJ2-1, the V gene TRBV11-3, with D possibly matching TRBD2 (5 bases). CDR1 is SGHNT and CDR2 is YENEEA in the germline V gene. The V end was cut by 1 base, the J end by 4 bases, with 11 bases between. CDR3 length: 15 residues. Here the CDR3 DNA reads TGTGCCAGCAGCTTAGGAGGGCAGGATTACAATGAGCAGTTCTTC. Protein sequence: CASSLGGQDYNEQFF.

This clone was counted once. The CDR3: CASESPYNEQFF. The CDR3 region has the DNA TGTGCCAGCGAGTCTCCCTACAATGAGCAGTTCTTC. The V call is TRBV2, the J call TRBJ2-1, with no clear D. CDR1 SNHLY and CDR2 FYNNEI come from the germline V gene. The CDR3 runs 12 residues. V lost 8 bases and J 2 bases, leaving 7 bases between the germline ends.

This chain uses TRBV12-5 with TRBJ2-2; 13 bases fit TRBD2. The CDR3 sequence is 16 residues long. Germline assignment: CDR1 LGHNT and CDR2 FRNRAP. Trimming removed 5 bases from V and 5 bases from J; junction bases left unmatched: 5. The CDR3 is CASGPQGLAGTGELFF. The CDR3 DNA follows: TGTGCTAGTGGTCCGCAGGGACTAGCGGGGACCGGGGAGCTGTTTTTT.

The chain is built from TRBV6-1 and TRBJ2-3; 7 nucleotides align to TRBD2. Germline-derived CDR1 and CDR2 are MNHNS and SASEGT. V dropped 0 bases and J dropped 4; count of bases not matched to a gene: 7. The CDR3 extends over 16 amino acids. Here the CDR3 DNA reads TGTGCCAGCAGTGAAGCGAAAGTCCGGGGGGCAGATACGCAGTATTTT. It is translated as CASSEAKVRGADTQYF.

This sequence joins TRBV7-9 and TRBJ1-2; 12 bases fit TRBD1. Germline CDR1 and CDR2: SEHNR and FQNEAQ (reference sequence). The junction had 7 bases not matched to a gene; V was cut back by 1 base and J by 7 bases. The CDR3 covers 16 residues. The CDR3 region has the DNA TGTGCCAGCAGCTTAGTCACGGGACAGGGGGCCGGTGGCTACACCTTC. Encoded protein: CASSLVTGQGAGGYTF.

Points on this clone: At one end, the junction sequence differs from germline, possibly due to a read error. The chain uses TRBV25-1 and TRBJ2-1; 8 bases are shared with TRBD1. Germline CDR1 and CDR2: MGHDK and SYGVNS. The CDR3 is made up of 13 amino acids. The CDR3 DNA reads as TGTGCCAGCAGGGATGCCGGGACAGGCGTAAATATCTTC. Protein sequence: CASRDAGTGVNIF.

The chain couples TRBV6-1 to TRBJ1-2; no firm D call. V was cut by 4 bases and J by 2 bases, with 8 bases left in between. Per the germline V gene, CDR1 is MNHNS and CDR2 is SASEGT. The CDR3 loop spans 13 amino acids. The CDR3 here is CASSVGPNYGYTF. The CDR3, as DNA: TGTGCCAGCAGTGTGGGCCCGAACTATGGCTACACCTTC.

This chain uses TRBV5-1 with TRBJ2-3; D is possibly TRBD1 (6 bases). This CDR3 region has 16 residues. V was pared by 5 bases and J by 4 bases, with 20 bases between. Germline V gene data show CDR1 as SGHRS and CDR2 as YFSETQ. The CDR3 nucleotides are TGCGCCAGCAGAGGTGGAAACAGGGTCATCTCAGATACGCAGTATTTT. Residues: CASRGGNRVISDTQYF.

The chain carries TRBV27 and TRBJ2-3; 8 nucleotides align to TRBD1. The CDR3 covers 14 residues. Germline CDR1 MNHEY, CDR2 SMNVEV (reference sequence). The trim removed 3 bases at V and 5 bases at J, leaving 4 bases unmatched. In DNA, the CDR3 is TGTGCCAGCAGTTTTTCAGGGGGCGAAGATACGCAGTATTTT. Its translation is CASSFSGGEDTQYF.

This clone was observed a few times. The chain combines TRBV19 with TRBJ1-2; maybe TRBD1 (5 bases). The V gene lost 4 bases and the J gene lost 6 bases, with 21 bases spanning the gap. The CDR3 loop spans 16 amino acids. Germline lookup yields CDR1 LNHDA and CDR2 SQIVND (reference sequence). The CDR3 reads CASSNLDSPRNHGYTF. The CDR3 DNA sequence: TGTGCCAGTAGTAACCTCGACAGTCCGCGAAACCATGGCTACACCTTC.

This chain uses TRBV27 with TRBJ2-2, with TRBD2 as a possible D gene (6 bases). V lost 5 bases and J 5 bases, leaving 12 bases between the germline ends. Germline V gene data show CDR1 as MNHEY and CDR2 as SMNVEV (reference sequence). This CDR3 region has 14 residues. The CDR3 here is CASSTGVWTGELFF. CDR3 in DNA: TGTGCCAGCAGTACGGGGGTTTGGACCGGGGAGCTGTTTTTT.

The rearrangement joins TRBV2 to TRBJ2-7; TRBD1 agrees at 10 bases. The CDR3 length is 14 residues. CDR1 is SNHLY and CDR2 is FYNNEI in the germline V gene. Unmatched junction bases numbered 8, after V lost 7 bases and J lost 5 bases. The CDR3 loop is CASTLTGGRDEQYF. Here the CDR3 DNA reads TGTGCCAGCACTCTGACAGGGGGCAGAGACGAGCAGTACTTC. The full variable domain, with the rest looked up from reference TRBV2 and TRBJ2-7, is EPEVTQTPSHQVTQMGQEVILRCVPISNHLYFYWYRQILGQKVEFLVSFYNNEISEKSEIFDDQFSVERPDGSNFTLKIRSTKLEDSAMYFCASTLTGGRDEQYFGPGTRLTVT.

The chain recombines TRBV5-1 with TRBJ2-3, with 10 nucleotides matching TRBD2. The CDR3 is 15 residues long. The V and J ends lost 7 bases and 4 bases, in that order; junction bases with no gene match: 9. The germline V gene encodes CDR1 SGHRS and CDR2 YFSETQ. CDR3 region: CASAEAGGRPDTQYF. In nucleotides, the CDR3 is TGCGCCAGCGCTGAAGCGGGGGGGCGGCCAGATACGCAGTATTTT.

The chain joins TRBV7-8 to TRBJ1-6; D may be TRBD1 (6 bases). Germline V gene data show CDR1 as SGHVS and CDR2 as FQNEAQ. V lost 5 bases, J lost 6 bases, and 11 bases lay in between. This CDR3 has 14 residues. The CDR3: CASSQLRGNSPLHF. The CDR3 DNA reads TGTGCCAGCAGCCAACTCAGGGGTAATTCACCCCTCCACTTT.

This sequence joins TRBV5-4 and TRBJ2-5; the match to TRBD2 covers 15 bases. Germline loops: CDR1 SGHNT, CDR2 YYREEE (reference sequence). CDR3 length: 17 residues. Unmatched junction bases numbered 5, after V lost 0 bases and J lost 5 bases. This CDR3 reads CASSLGTSGGAGETQYF. The CDR3, as DNA: TGTGCCAGCAGCTTGGGGACTAGCGGGGGGGCCGGTGAGACCCAGTACTTC.

The chain uses TRBV6-5 and TRBJ2-7; weak D call: TRBD2 (5 bases). Trimming stripped 2 bases from V and 7 bases from J, with 21 bases between. The length of the CDR3 is 16 residues. Germline V gene lookup returns CDR1 MNHEY and CDR2 SVGAGI. DNA of the CDR3: TGTGCCAGCAGTTACGTCGATCCGTTGGCGGGTCGGGAGCAGTACTTC. Translating it yields CASSYVDPLAGREQYF.

The V gene is TRBV9, the J gene TRBJ2-2, with D perhaps being TRBD1 or TRBD2 (5 bases each). The CDR3 length is 15 residues. The germline CDR1 and CDR2 sequences are SGDLS and YYNGEE. With 4 bases removed from V and 3 bases from J, the gap between germline ends came to 13 bases. In DNA, the CDR3 is TGTGCCAGCAGCTCCGGGGCGCGGGACACCGGGGAGCTGTTTTTT. It encodes CASSSGARDTGELFF.

This sequence joins TRBV4-3 and TRBJ1-1; 7 nucleotides match TRBD1. Trimming at V came to 0 bases and at J to 4 bases, leaving 2 bases not matched to a gene. Germline CDR1 reads LGHNA; CDR2 reads YSLEER. CDR3 length: 14 amino acids. In DNA, the CDR3 is TGCGCCAGCAGCCAAGATCAGGGGGGCACTGAAGCTTTCTTT. Translated: CASSQDQGGTEAFF.

The chain has TRBV27 and TRBJ1-6; TRBD1 matches at 8 bases. The CDR3 is made up of 15 amino acids. CDR1 is MNHEY, CDR2 SMNVEV, per germline (reference sequence). J gave up 10 bases and V 1 base, and 6 bases lay outside the gene matches. CDR3 region: CASSLWDRLNSPLHF. CDR3 nucleotide sequence: TGTGCCAGCAGTTTATGGGACAGGCTTAACTCACCCCTCCACTTT.

This chain links TRBV6-5 with TRBJ1-1; a possible D gene is TRBD1 (6 bases). The V gene's germline CDR1 is MNHEY and CDR2 SVGAGI. The length of the CDR3 is 14 residues. V dropped 6 bases and J dropped 0 bases, with 11 bases sitting between them. The CDR3 sequence is CASRLGGVNTEAFF. The CDR3 nucleotides read TGTGCCAGCAGGTTGGGGGGCGTGAACACTGAAGCTTTCTTT.

The chain couples TRBV4-1 to TRBJ2-5; no clear D gene. There are 14 residues in the CDR3. In germline, CDR1 is MGHRA, CDR2 YSYEKL. With 4 bases removed from V and 5 bases from J, the gap between germline ends came to 14 bases. CDR3 region: CASSPFERVETQYF. In DNA form, the CDR3 reads TGCGCCAGCAGCCCCTTTGAAAGGGTGGAGACCCAGTACTTC.

The chain couples TRBV9 to TRBJ2-1; 7 bases line up with TRBD2. J was trimmed by 7 bases and V by 4 bases; bases with no gene match: 5. Germline V gene sequence: CDR1 SGDLS, CDR2 YYNGEE. The CDR3 sequence is 13 residues long. The CDR3, as DNA: TGTGCCAGCAGCATCCGACTAGCTAATGAGCAGTTCTTC. Amino acid sequence: CASSIRLANEQFF.

V gene TRBV4-3 combines with J gene TRBJ2-1, with 9 positions matching TRBD2. From germline, CDR1 is LGHNA and CDR2 YSLEER. The CDR3 is 14 residues long. With 0 bases clipped from V and 9 bases from J, the junction kept 3 bases outside the gene matches. The CDR3 region is CASSQDPTSGEQFF. CDR3 nucleotides: TGCGCCAGCAGCCAAGATCCGACTAGCGGTGAGCAGTTCTTC.

The V and J genes are TRBV9 and TRBJ2-5; TRBD1 agrees at 10 bases. This CDR3 region has 14 residues. Germline V CDR1 and CDR2: SGDLS, YYNGEE. J gave up 5 bases and V 3 bases, and 4 bases lay outside the gene matches. CDR3: CASSAGQGLETQYF. The CDR3 DNA follows: TGTGCCAGCAGCGCGGGACAGGGGTTGGAGACCCAGTACTTC.

The J gene is TRBJ1-1, the V gene TRBV27, with D possibly matching TRBD1 (5 bases). Germline V gene data show CDR1 as MNHEY and CDR2 as SMNVEV (reference sequence). The V end lost 6 bases, the J end lost 5 bases, and 16 bases lay between the germline ends. The CDR3 extends over 14 amino acids. CDR3: CASSLQTGGTEAFF. CDR3 DNA: TGTGCCAGCAGCCTCCAAACGGGGGGGACTGAAGCTTTCTTT.

The chain links TRBV11-2 to TRBJ2-7; TRBD2 matches at 9 bases. V was pared by 5 bases and J by 6 bases, with 17 bases of the junction left unmatched. From germline, CDR1 is SGHAT and CDR2 FQNNGV. The CDR3 extends over 17 amino acids. CDR3 loop: CASSHWSGGPGGGEQYF. The CDR3 nucleotides read TGTGCCAGCAGCCACTGGAGCGGGGGGCCGGGGGGCGGCGAGCAGTACTTC.